One sample yielded the 17 T cell receptor beta chains listed below, sequenced in a study of identical twins. TCRdb reprocessed the 5' RACE reads via MiXCR and lists one record per CDR3 protein. The sample yields roughly 750,000 distinct CDR3 sequences, over 20% seen once. A further study also used this sample, focusing on T cells expressing NK-cell markers.

The sequencing sample was made of PBMCs. These receptors all come from a woman under 30 in good health.

The V and J genes are TRBV10-3 and TRBJ1-1; TRBD1 might be the D (5 bases). CDR3 length: 13 residues. Germline V gene data show CDR1 as ENHRY and CDR2 as SYGVKD. CDR3 nucleotide sequence: TGTGTCCATCGTTCCGGGGCGAACACTGAAGCTTTCTTT. The encoded protein is CVHRSGANTEAFF.

The chain employs TRBV9 and TRBJ2-2, with no clear D. The CDR3 runs to 13 residues. V lost 1 base and J 2 bases, leaving 3 bases between the germline ends. From germline, CDR1 is SGDLS and CDR2 YYNGEE. The CDR3 is CASSVSNTGELFF. The CDR3 bases are TGTGCCAGCAGCGTATCTAACACCGGGGAGCTGTTTTTT.

The J gene is TRBJ1-1, the V gene TRBV7-3, with unresolved D. V gave up 5 bases and J gave up 5 bases, with 12 bases separating them. CDR3 length equals 13 residues. Germline values: CDR1 SGHTA, CDR2 FQGTGA. CDR3 in amino acids: CASSPGRETEAFF. As DNA, the CDR3 is TGTGCCAGCAGCCCCGGGAGGGAGACTGAAGCTTTCTTT.

The chain recombines TRBV20-1 with TRBJ1-3, with a possible D match to TRBD1 (5 bases). The CDR3 runs 14 residues. V shed 5 bases and J shed 0 bases, with 11 bases lying between them. CDR1 and CDR2 (germline): DFQATT, SNEGSKA (reference sequence). The CDR3 DNA reads TGCAGTGCTCCCGGACACCCCTCTGGAAACACCATATATTTT. Protein: CSAPGHPSGNTIYF.

This clonotype was observed once. This chain joins TRBV12-3 or TRBV12-4 and TRBJ2-1; possibly TRBD1 or TRBD2 for D (6 bases each). V was pared by 3 bases and J by 1 base, with 16 bases between. The CDR3 sequence is 17 residues long. The CDR3 sequence is CASSFAGGGWSYNEQFF. As DNA, the CDR3 is TGTGCCAGCAGTTTCGCCGGGGGCGGGTGGTCCTACAATGAGCAGTTCTTC.

This clonotype was seen a handful of times. The rearrangement joins TRBV29-1 to TRBJ2-5; 9 bases are shared with TRBD1. Trimming at V came to 6 bases and at J to 5 bases, leaving 4 bases not matched to a gene. The CDR3 contains 12 residues. Looked up from germline, CDR1 is SQVTM and CDR2 is ANQGSEA. CDR3 sequence: CSVTTGGETQYF. CDR3 nucleotides: TGCAGCGTAACGACAGGGGGTGAGACCCAGTACTTC. The full variable domain, with the rest looked up from reference TRBV29-1 and TRBJ2-5, is SAVISQKPSRDICQRGTSLTIQCQVDSQVTMMFWYRQQPGQSLTLIATANQGSEATYESGFVIDKFPISRPNLTFSTLTVSNMSPEDSSIYLCSVTTGGETQYFGPGTRLLVL.

The chain has TRBV6-1 and TRBJ2-1, with 15 nucleotides matching TRBD2. This CDR3 is built from 18 residues. Germline V gene sequence: CDR1 MNHNS, CDR2 SASEGT. Unmatched junction bases numbered 6, after V lost 5 bases and J lost 1 base. The CDR3 sequence is CASSPGLAGGGSYNEQFF. The CDR3 DNA is TGTGCCAGCAGTCCGGGACTAGCGGGAGGAGGATCCTACAATGAGCAGTTCTTC.

This clonotype was seen a handful of times. J is TRBJ1-6 and V is TRBV20-1; 7 nucleotides match TRBD1. CDR1 DFQATT and CDR2 SNEGSKA come from the germline V gene (reference sequence). V trimming: 6 bases; J trimming: 7 bases; junction bases outside the gene matches: 6. There are 13 residues in the CDR3. The chain's CDR3 is CSATTGTNSPLHF. Written as DNA, the CDR3 is TGCAGTGCAACGACAGGGACCAATTCACCCCTCCACTTT.

Points on this clonotype: At one end the junction does not follow the germline gene, possibly because of a read error. This rearrangement joins TRBV24-1 to TRBJ2-1; 13 positions agree with TRBD2. The V gene's germline CDR1 is KGHDR and CDR2 SFDVKD. The CDR3 consists of 13 residues. Here the CDR3 reads CATLEDFSTSGGF. The CDR3 DNA reads as TGTGCCACCCTTGAGGATTTTTCGACTAGCGGGGGGTTC.

This clonotype has just a few counts. The chain's CDR3 is CASSVRTAENTEAFF. The CDR3 nucleotides read TGTGCCAGCAGCGTACGGACAGCTGAGAACACTGAAGCTTTCTTT. V gene TRBV7-8 combines with J gene TRBJ1-1; D may be TRBD1 (6 bases). Trimming shortened V by 5 bases and J by 1 base, and 14 bases separated the two germline ends. CDR3 length equals 15 residues. Germline CDR1 is SGHVS and CDR2 is FQNEAQ.

The V gene is TRBV27, the J gene TRBJ2-1; 8 nucleotides agree with TRBD2. With 5 bases clipped from V and 6 bases from J, the junction kept 12 bases outside the gene matches. The germline V gene has CDR1 MNHEY and CDR2 SMNVEV (reference sequence). The CDR3 extends over 16 amino acids. CDR3 residues: CASSLLRGVGVNEQFF. The CDR3, as DNA: TGTGCCAGCAGTCTCCTGCGGGGGGTGGGGGTCAATGAGCAGTTCTTC.

This clonotype occurred many times. The chain combines TRBV4-2 with TRBJ2-1, with D hard to call. The CDR3 sequence is 15 residues long. Trimming shortened V by 1 base and J by 2 bases, and 9 bases separated the two germline ends. Germline assignment: CDR1 LGHNA and CDR2 YNFKEQ. CDR3 sequence: CASSQGAQPYNEQFF. CDR3 nucleotides: TGTGCCAGCAGCCAAGGAGCCCAACCCTACAATGAGCAGTTCTTC.

The V and J genes are TRBV5-6 and TRBJ2-1; D is undetermined. The germline V and J ends were trimmed by 3 bases and 6 bases, with 7 bases remaining between them. The germline gives CDR1 SGHDT, CDR2 YYEEEE. This CDR3 comprises 12 residues. The chain's CDR3 is CASSSYSNEQFF. CDR3 in DNA: TGTGCCAGCAGCTCATATAGCAATGAGCAGTTCTTC.

The rearrangement joins TRBV6-5 to TRBJ2-5; 8 nucleotides match TRBD2. CDR3 length: 15 residues. The trim removed 3 bases at V and 7 bases at J, leaving 10 bases unmatched. CDR1 MNHEY and CDR2 SVGAGI come from the germline V gene. The CDR3 coding sequence is TGTGCCAGCAGTTATAGCCCAGCGGGAGCGGGGACCCAGTACTTC. It encodes CASSYSPAGAGTQYF.

This clonotype appeared a few times. The chain employs TRBV9 and TRBJ2-1, with 8 bases identical to TRBD2. The CDR3 covers 15 residues. Per germline, CDR1 SGDLS and CDR2 YYNGEE. V shed 4 bases, J shed 2 bases, and the junction held 5 bases outside the gene matches. In nucleotides, the CDR3 is TGTGCCAGCAGCCCCGGGGGGGGGACCTACAATGAGCAGTTCTTC. Translating gives CASSPGGGTYNEQFF.

The CDR3, as DNA: TGTGCCAGCAGCTACAGACAGGGGGGCCGGGAAAAACTGTTTTTT. It is translated as CASSYRQGGREKLFF. The rearrangement links TRBV7-9 to TRBJ1-4; TRBD1 matches at 9 bases. This CDR3 comprises 15 residues. Germline trimming cut 4 bases from V and 8 bases from J; bases unmatched to any gene: 8. Germline assignment: CDR1 SEHNR and CDR2 FQNEAQ (reference sequence).

The chain uses TRBV20-1 and TRBJ1-2, with a tentative D call TRBD1 (6 bases). Deletions cut 5 bases from V and 4 bases from J, with 20 bases between. Per the germline V gene, CDR1 is DFQATT and CDR2 is SNEGSKA (reference sequence). CDR3 length: 15 residues. The chain's CDR3 is CSAPPMGQEVYGYTF. The CDR3 region has the DNA TGCAGTGCTCCGCCAATGGGACAAGAAGTCTATGGCTACACCTTC.